This passage covers 3 T cell receptor beta chains from one sample sequenced in a study of CD8+CD57+ T cells in acquired aplastic anemia. Patients included in sequencing had previously demonstrated CD8+CD57+ cell expansion by flow cytometry. The template for TCR beta VDJ and CDR3 sequence profiling was genomic DNA. TCRdb re-analysed the reads in MiXCR, keeping a single row per CDR3 protein. The sample contains over 150,000 distinct CDR3 sequences, 60% to 80% of which appear only once. The sample consisted of sorted CD4+, CD8+, or CD8+CD57+ T cells (not recorded which) from PBMCs. The receptors derive from a human donor with aplastic anemia.

V and J are TRBV7-9 and TRBJ2-3; D remains ambiguous. The CDR3 is made up of 13 amino acids. The V gene's germline CDR1 is SEHNR and CDR2 FQNEAQ (reference sequence). The germline V and J ends were trimmed by 3 bases and 5 bases, with 9 bases remaining between them. The CDR3 DNA reads TGTGCCAGCAGCTTTCGGATACAAGATACGCAGTATTTT. Translating gives CASSFRIQDTQYF.

J is TRBJ2-3 and V is TRBV7-9; D is unclear. Trimming cost V 5 bases and J 0 bases, with 9 bases left between them. CDR1 and CDR2 from the germline V gene are SEHNR and FQNEAQ (reference sequence). The CDR3 is made up of 14 amino acids. The CDR3 spells CASSDTRSTDTQYF. The CDR3 DNA follows: TGTGCCAGCAGCGATACCCGTAGCACAGATACGCAGTATTTT.

This clonotype was seen just once. The chain uses TRBV5-5 and TRBJ2-3; D perhaps matches TRBD1 (5 bases). The CDR3 loop spans 13 amino acids. V gave up 2 bases and J gave up 10 bases, with 14 bases separating them. CDR1 is SGHKS and CDR2 is YYEKEE in the germline V gene (reference sequence). The CDR3 sequence: CASSLGAASAQYF. In DNA, the CDR3 is TGTGCCAGCAGCTTAGGGGCAGCCTCCGCGCAGTATTTT.